This T cell receptor (beta chain) was captured by sequencing in a study of blood T cell repertoires in COVID-19. Study-level background: Samples came from the United States, Italy and Spain, spanning acute and convalescent COVID-19. T cells, B-cell-depleted T cells, or PBMCs provided the cDNA or gDNA that served as material.

Germline CDR1 reads KGHSH; CDR2 reads LQKENI. V lost 0 bases and J lost 4, with 8 bases in between. The CDR3 is 14 residues long. Authors' analysis steps: Quantification of nucleated cells was approximated via reference gene primer amplification. Only in-frame clones appear in the TCRdb table, and some are missing; sequencing was by immunoSEQ multiplex PCR. The DNA gave D and trimming, while V, J and clone size come from that table. The table shows about 280,000 clones, with approximately 91% occurring only once. Sequencing was done on a sample of peripheral blood. This chain joins TRBV18 and TRBJ2-3; maybe TRBD2 (5 bases). This receptor was obtained from a man aged 18 to 29 with active or convalescent COVID-19. In nucleotides, the CDR3 is TGTGCCAGCTCACCACCGGGAGTGCCAGATACGCAGTATTTT. Translating it yields CASSPPGVPDTQYF.